Described below is a single TCR beta chain sequence and its context. This sample was taken from a study of preoperative IRX-2 immunotherapy in early breast cancer. Indicated treatment: preoperative locoregional IRX-2 cytokine immunotherapy. Samples came from a phase Ib trial of preoperative locoregional IRX-2 cytokine immunotherapy. TCRdb keeps only in-frame clones here, not all; method: immunoSEQ multiplex PCR. The data contain 30,000 to 45,000 clones, around four fifths of them singletons. The germline V gene has CDR1 LGHNT and CDR2 FRNRAP. Between the trimmed V and J ends, which lost 7 bases and 10 bases, there was a span of 20 bases. The CDR3 has 14 amino acids.

This material consisted of lymph node tissue, taken after IRX-2 immunotherapy. The chain uses TRBV12-5 and TRBJ1-5; tentatively, D is TRBD1 (6 bases). The sequence was collected from a human donor with breast cancer. In DNA, the CDR3 is TGTGCTAGTGCCTTGGGGGACATCAGTTTTCCCCAGCATTTT. This sequence encodes CASALGDISFPQHF.